These 2 T cell receptor beta chains were all obtained from the same sample, sequenced in a study of graft-versus-host responses after intestinal transplantation. What these receptors recognize is not known. Repertoires were generated with immunoSEQ multiplex PCR, while TCRdb's copy carries only in-frame clones and drops some. Altogether roughly 80,000 clones are present, more than 75% being singletons, with the ten largest covering around 8.6%. The material was unstimulated CD8+ T cells sorted from spleen or lymph node cells, obtained before transplant. Receptor source: a human donor who was the organ donor for an intestinal transplant.

This clone was counted only a few times. The chain is built from TRBV6-4 and TRBJ2-3; 8 bases are a match to TRBD2. CDR1 is MRHNA, CDR2 SNTAGT, per germline. The CDR3 is made up of 15 amino acids. The V segment lost 0 bases and the J segment 4 bases; nucleotides outside the gene matches: 3. The CDR3 is CASSDSSGVSDTQYF. DNA for the CDR3: TGTGCCAGCAGTGACTCTAGCGGGGTGTCAGATACGCAGTATTTT.

This clone appeared once. The chain joins TRBV6-1 to TRBJ1-1; no firm D call. V lost 3 bases and J lost 6, with 14 bases in between. CDR3 length equals 14 residues. Germline V gene lookup returns CDR1 MNHNS and CDR2 SASEGT. This CDR3 is CASSESHEGPEAFF. DNA of the CDR3: TGTGCCAGCAGTGAGTCCCACGAGGGCCCTGAAGCTTTCTTT.